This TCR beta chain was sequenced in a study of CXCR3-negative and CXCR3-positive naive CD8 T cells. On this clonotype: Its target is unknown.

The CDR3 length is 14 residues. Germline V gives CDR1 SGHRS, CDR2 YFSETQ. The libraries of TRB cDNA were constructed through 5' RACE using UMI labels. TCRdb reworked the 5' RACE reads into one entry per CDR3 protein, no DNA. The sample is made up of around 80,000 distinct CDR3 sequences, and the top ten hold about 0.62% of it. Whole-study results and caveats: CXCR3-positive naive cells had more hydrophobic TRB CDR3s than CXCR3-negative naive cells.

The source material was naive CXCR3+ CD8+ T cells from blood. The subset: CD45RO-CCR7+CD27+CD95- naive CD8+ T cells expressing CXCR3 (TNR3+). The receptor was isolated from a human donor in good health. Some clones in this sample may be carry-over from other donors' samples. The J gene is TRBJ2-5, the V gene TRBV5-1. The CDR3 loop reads CASSLMDPQETQYF.